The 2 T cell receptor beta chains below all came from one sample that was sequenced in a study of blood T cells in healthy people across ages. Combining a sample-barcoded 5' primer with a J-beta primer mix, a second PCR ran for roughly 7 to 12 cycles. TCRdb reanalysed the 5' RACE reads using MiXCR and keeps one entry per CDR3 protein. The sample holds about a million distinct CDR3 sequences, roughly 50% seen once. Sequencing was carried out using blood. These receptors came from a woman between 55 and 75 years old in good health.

The CDR3 protein is CSARALAVWDTQYF. DNA of the CDR3: TGCAGTGCTAGAGCGTTAGCGGTATGGGATACGCAGTATTTT. V gene TRBV20-1 combines with J gene TRBJ2-3, with a tentative D call TRBD2 (6 bases). Trimming removed 1 base from V and 6 bases from J, with 14 bases in between. CDR1 and CDR2 (germline): DFQATT, SNEGSKA (reference sequence). This CDR3 has 14 amino acids.

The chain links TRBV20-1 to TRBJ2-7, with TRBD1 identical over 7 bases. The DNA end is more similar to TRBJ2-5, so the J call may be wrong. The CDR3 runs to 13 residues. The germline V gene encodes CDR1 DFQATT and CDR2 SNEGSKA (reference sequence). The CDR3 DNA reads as TGCAGTGCTCAGGACAGGCCTAAAGAGACCCAGTACTTC. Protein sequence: CSAQDRPKETQYF.